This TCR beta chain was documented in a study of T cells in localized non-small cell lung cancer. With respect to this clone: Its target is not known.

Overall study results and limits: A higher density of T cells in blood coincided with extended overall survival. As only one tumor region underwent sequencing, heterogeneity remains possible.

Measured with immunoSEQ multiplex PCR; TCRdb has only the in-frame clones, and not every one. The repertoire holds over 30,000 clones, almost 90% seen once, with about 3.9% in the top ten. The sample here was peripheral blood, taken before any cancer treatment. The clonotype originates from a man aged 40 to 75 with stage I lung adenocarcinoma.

The CDR3 loop reads CASSQSLQGLEQYF. As DNA, the CDR3 is TGCGCCAGCAGCCAATCTCTTCAAGGCCTCGAGCAGTACTTC. The chain carries TRBV4-1 and TRBJ2-7; no firm D call. CDR1 MGHRA and CDR2 YSYEKL come from the germline V gene. The ends were cut back, 2 bases at V and 6 bases at J, with 14 bases in the middle. The CDR3 loop spans 14 amino acids.